This T cell receptor (beta chain) was obtained from a study of Graves' ophthalmopathy and Graves' hyperthyroidism. The CDR3 totals 14 residues. Germline values: CDR1 MGHDK, CDR2 SYGVNS. The V and J ends lost 3 bases and 4 bases respectively, with 12 bases between them. Amplification of the TCR beta CDR3 regions used RNA transcripts (as template). Amplification began with first-round RT-PCR using HTBI primers, then second-round multiplex PCR was performed. TCRdb called the multiplex PCR reads again in MiXCR, with one record for every CDR3 protein. The data show hundreds of thousands of distinct CDR3 sequences, with over 20% seen just once and around 3% held by the top ten.

The chain couples TRBV25-1 to TRBJ1-1, with D possibly matching TRBD1 (5 bases). The sequencing sample was made of peripheral blood. This receptor was taken from a woman between 18 and 30 years old with stable Graves' hyperthyroidism. CDR3 in amino acids: CASSDLGGITEAFF. Written as DNA, the CDR3 is TGTGCCAGCAGTGATCTCGGGGGGATCACTGAAGCTTTCTTT.